Presented here are 30 T cell receptor beta chains from one specimen sequenced in a study of CD8 T cells in ankylosing spondylitis. Each CDR3 protein gets one entry after TCRdb re-called the 5' RACE reads with MiXCR. The repertoire has 300,000 to 400,000 distinct CDR3 sequences, 20% of them found once; the top ten carry 13%. The sample taken for sequencing was blood, either unsorted or a sorted T cell fraction (not recorded which). Receptor source: a male donor with ankylosing spondylitis or in good health (not recorded which).

This clonotype was seen ten or more times. This chain links TRBV29-1 with TRBJ2-7; D possibly uses TRBD1 or TRBD2 (6 bases each). The CDR3 runs 14 residues. Trimming shortened V by 6 bases and J by 2 bases, and 17 bases separated the two germline ends. Germline V gene lookup returns CDR1 SQVTM and CDR2 ANQGSEA. The CDR3 DNA sequence: TGCAGCGTGCCCGTTGGCGGGGACACCTACGAGCAGTACTTC. Translating it yields CSVPVGGDTYEQYF.

The chain recombines TRBV20-1 with TRBJ2-1; D might be TRBD2 (5 bases). The length of the CDR3 is 13 residues. V was cut by 0 bases and J by 8 bases, with 11 bases left in between. Germline CDR1 is DFQATT and CDR2 is SNEGSKA (reference sequence). The chain's CDR3 is CSAREDSAHEQFF. The CDR3, as DNA: TGCAGTGCTAGAGAGGATAGCGCCCATGAGCAGTTCTTC.

The chain employs TRBV7-2 and TRBJ2-2; TRBD2 might be the D (6 bases). Trimming cost V 11 bases and J 0 bases, with 10 bases left between them. Germline loops: CDR1 SGHTA, CDR2 FQGNSA. This CDR3 spans 13 amino acids. As DNA, the CDR3 is TGTGCCGCGGGGTCATCGAACACCGGGGAGCTGTTTTTT. Translating gives CAAGSSNTGELFF.

The CDR3 is CASSQEDGGSGYEQYF. CDR3 DNA: TGTGCCAGCAGCCAAGAGGACGGGGGGAGTGGTTACGAGCAGTACTTC. V and J are TRBV3-1 and TRBJ2-7, with 7 nucleotides matching TRBD2. The V and J ends lost 0 bases and 4 bases, in that order; junction bases with no gene match: 9. CDR1 is LGHDT and CDR2 is YNNKEL in the germline V gene (reference sequence). The CDR3 is made up of 16 amino acids.

The chain combines TRBV3-1 with TRBJ2-7; 12 nucleotides line up with TRBD2. The germline CDR1 and CDR2 sequences are LGHDT and YNNKEL (reference sequence). The CDR3 runs 18 residues. The J segment lost 2 bases and the V segment lost 3 bases, leaving 11 bases of the junction unmatched. CDR3 nucleotides: TGTGCCAGCAGCCAGTCACTAGCGGGGGGCCCCCCAACCTACGAGCAGTACTTC. It is translated as CASSQSLAGGPPTYEQYF.

V is TRBV5-1 and J is TRBJ2-7; 7 bases align to TRBD1. Germline V gives CDR1 SGHRS, CDR2 YFSETQ. Unmatched junction bases numbered 5, after V lost 2 bases and J lost 0 bases. This CDR3 has 15 residues. The CDR3, as DNA: TGCGCCAGCAGCTTCGACAGGGAGAGCTCCTACGAGCAGTACTTC. Amino acid sequence: CASSFDRESSYEQYF.

In its sample, this clonotype was seen a few times. The chain combines TRBV5-5 with TRBJ1-6, with no clear D. CDR1 is SGHKS and CDR2 is YYEKEE in the germline V gene (reference sequence). V was cut by 0 bases and J by 10 bases, with 5 bases left in between. The CDR3 is 12 residues long. DNA for the CDR3: TGTGCCAGCAGCTTGGGGGTCTCACCCCTCCACTTT. Translating gives CASSLGVSPLHF.

V gene TRBV7-9 combines with J gene TRBJ2-1; 8 nucleotides align to TRBD2. The CDR3 runs 16 residues. Trimming at V came to 3 bases and at J to 6 bases, leaving 10 bases not matched to a gene. The germline CDR1 and CDR2 sequences are SEHNR and FQNEAQ (reference sequence). The CDR3 DNA sequence: TGTGCCAGCAGCTTTCTCACTAGCGGAGAACTCAATGAGCAGTTCTTC. Translation: CASSFLTSGELNEQFF.

In its sample, this clonotype was seen a few times. The chain combines TRBV15 with TRBJ2-1; D not certain. From germline, CDR1 is LNHNV and CDR2 YYDKDF (reference sequence). The germline V and J ends were trimmed by 1 base and 9 bases, with 10 bases remaining between them. The CDR3 covers 13 residues. The chain's CDR3 is CATSRATQREQFF. CDR3 DNA: TGTGCCACCAGCAGAGCGACCCAGCGTGAGCAGTTCTTC.

This clonotype turned up a few times. This chain joins TRBV10-3 and TRBJ1-1; D is uncertain. From germline, CDR1 is ENHRY and CDR2 SYGVKD. The CDR3 is made up of 15 amino acids. The V end lost 3 bases, the J end lost 0 bases, and 11 bases lay between the germline ends. CDR3 in DNA: TGTGCCATCAGTGATTTCGAGGGAATGAACACTGAAGCTTTCTTT. Its protein is CAISDFEGMNTEAFF.

This clonotype was seen many times. The chain links TRBV12-3 or TRBV12-4 to TRBJ2-7; 9 positions match TRBD2. With 6 bases clipped from V and 12 bases from J, the junction kept 9 bases outside the gene matches. The CDR3 spans 12 residues. The CDR3 sequence: CASSRSSGARYF. In nucleotides, the CDR3 is TGTGCCAGCAGCAGGTCTAGCGGGGCAAGGTACTTC.

V usage is TRBV12-3 or TRBV12-4 and J usage is TRBJ2-3; TRBD1 matches at 8 bases. V was pared by 6 bases and J by 3 bases, with 8 bases of the junction left unmatched. This CDR3 has 15 amino acids. The DNA of the CDR3 is TGTGCCAGCAGGCATTTGACAGGGGTTACAGATACGCAGTATTTT. Protein: CASRHLTGVTDTQYF.

This clonotype has a handful of counts. The rearrangement joins TRBV12-3 or TRBV12-4 to TRBJ1-2, with D hard to call. CDR3 size: 17 residues. V lost 5 bases, J lost 6 bases, and 25 bases lay in between. The CDR3: CASSPLVAPRVADGYTF. The CDR3 region has the DNA TGTGCCAGCAGTCCCCTGGTTGCCCCTCGGGTGGCCGATGGCTACACCTTC.

In this sample, this clonotype turned up many times. The V and J genes are TRBV4-1 and TRBJ2-5, with D perhaps matching TRBD1 or TRBD2 (6 bases each). In germline, CDR1 is MGHRA, CDR2 YSYEKL. The CDR3 is 16 residues long. V lost 0 bases to trimming and J lost 6 bases, with 17 bases between them. Here the CDR3 DNA reads TGCGCCAGCAGCCAAGATCGGGGGCATCCTGGAAAGACCCAGTACTTC. The encoded protein is CASSQDRGHPGKTQYF.

This clonotype was seen only a few times. The chain joins TRBV7-9 to TRBJ2-1; D not certain. The V gene lost 1 base and the J gene lost 2 bases, with 9 bases spanning the gap. Germline-derived CDR1 and CDR2 are SEHNR and FQNEAQ (reference sequence). The CDR3 consists of 15 residues. DNA for the CDR3: TGTGCCAGCAGCTTAGTGGCCGGCCCCTACAATGAGCAGTTCTTC. Its protein is CASSLVAGPYNEQFF. The variable domain in full, with the rest retrieved from reference TRBV7-9 and TRBJ2-1, is DTGVSQNPRHKITKRGQNVTFRCDPISEHNRLYWYRQTLGQGPEFLTYFQNEAQLEKSRLLSDRFSAERPKGSFSTLEIQRTEQGDSAMYLCASSLVAGPYNEQFFGPGTRLTVL.

In this sample, this clonotype turned up a few times. The rearrangement uses TRBV27 and TRBJ2-1; 8 bases map to TRBD2. V dropped 0 bases and J dropped 7; count of bases not matched to a gene: 5. Germline CDR1 is MNHEY and CDR2 is SMNVEV (reference sequence). The CDR3 is 15 residues long. The CDR3 DNA is TGTGCCAGCAGTTTATCTAGCGGGGCAGGGAATGAGCAGTTCTTC. Translating it yields CASSLSSGAGNEQFF.

The rearrangement uses TRBV7-9 and TRBJ1-1; 7 nucleotides agree with TRBD1. The CDR3 consists of 14 residues. The germline gives CDR1 SEHNR, CDR2 FQNEAQ (reference sequence). Unmatched junction bases numbered 7, after V lost 5 bases and J lost 4 bases. The CDR3 loop reads CASSPGGWSTEAFF. The DNA for the CDR3 is TGTGCCAGCAGCCCAGGGGGGTGGAGCACTGAAGCTTTCTTT.

The table lists this clonotype with a few counts. V is TRBV6-5 and J is TRBJ1-5; 8 positions match TRBD1. Germline assignment: CDR1 MNHEY and CDR2 SVGAGI. J lost 5 bases, V lost 2 bases, and 11 bases had no gene match. The CDR3 is made up of 17 amino acids. The CDR3 spells CASSYLETGDFYQPQHF. CDR3 DNA sequence: TGTGCCAGCAGTTACCTCGAGACAGGGGATTTTTATCAGCCCCAGCATTTT.

This clonotype was found a few times. The chain employs TRBV28 and TRBJ2-7; 7 bases fit TRBD1. This CDR3 region has 12 residues. V lost 8 bases and J lost 4; bases outside the gene matches: 5. Germline V gene data show CDR1 as MDHEN and CDR2 as SYDVKM. CDR3 DNA sequence: TGTGCCAGCTCGGGACAGTTATACGAGCAGTACTTC. This translates into CASSGQLYEQYF.

V usage is TRBV29-1 and J usage is TRBJ2-7; D is uncertain. CDR1 is SQVTM, CDR2 ANQGSEA, per germline. The CDR3 runs 13 residues. The V and J ends lost 0 bases and 2 bases respectively, with 8 bases between them. The CDR3 reads CSVEDSGPYEQYF. The CDR3 DNA reads as TGCAGCGTTGAAGATTCGGGTCCCTACGAGCAGTACTTC.

The J gene is TRBJ2-6, the V gene TRBV29-1; D is possibly TRBD1 or TRBD2 (5 bases each). Trimming stripped 2 bases from V and 4 bases from J, with 12 bases between. Germline loops: CDR1 SQVTM, CDR2 ANQGSEA. The CDR3 consists of 15 residues. The CDR3 sequence: CSVEPEGRGANVLTF. CDR3 nucleotide sequence: TGCAGCGTTGAACCAGAGGGGAGAGGGGCCAACGTCCTGACTTTC.

This clonotype was recorded a few times. The chain is built from TRBV29-1 and TRBJ1-1; 9 positions agree with TRBD1. CDR1 and CDR2 from the germline V gene are SQVTM and ANQGSEA. With V trimmed by 6 bases and J by 3 bases, 5 bases remained unmatched. This CDR3 is 13 amino acids long. CDR3 region: CSVLDRGDTEAFF. The CDR3 coding sequence is TGCAGCGTATTGGACAGGGGAGACACTGAAGCTTTCTTT.

The chain recombines TRBV27 with TRBJ2-5; D perhaps matches TRBD2 (6 bases). The CDR3 loop spans 13 amino acids. Germline V gives CDR1 MNHEY, CDR2 SMNVEV (reference sequence). The V and J ends lost 4 bases and 5 bases respectively, with 11 bases between them. CDR3 DNA: TGTGCCAGCAGTTGGCGAGGAGGGGAGACCCAGTACTTC. It translates to CASSWRGGETQYF.

V is TRBV30 and J is TRBJ2-5; TRBD1 is a possible D gene (6 bases). Deletions cut 4 bases from V and 2 bases from J, with 17 bases between. The CDR3 has 15 residues. CDR1 GTSNPN and CDR2 SVGIG come from the germline V gene (reference sequence). The CDR3 region has the DNA TGTGCCTGGATCGGGGAAGACAGGAGGCAAGAGACCCAGTACTTC. This encodes CAWIGEDRRQETQYF.

This clonotype was detected only a few times. The gene calls are TRBV28 and TRBJ2-7; D gene ambiguous. V lost 3 bases, J lost 2 bases, and 8 bases lay in between. The CDR3 consists of 13 residues. Germline loops: CDR1 MDHEN, CDR2 SYDVKM. CDR3 bases: TGTGCCAGCAGTTTTCCGCCCGCCTACGAGCAGTACTTC. Translation gives CASSFPPAYEQYF. Full variable domain (remainder filled in from reference TRBV28 and TRBJ2-7): DVKVTQSSRYLVKRTGEKVFLECVQDMDHENMFWYRQDPGLGLRLIYFSYDVKMKEKGDIPEGYSVSREKKERFSLILESASTNQTSMYLCASSFPPAYEQYFGPGTRLTVT.

The V gene is TRBV24-1, the J gene TRBJ2-1; D gene unclear. V was clipped by 4 bases and J by 7 bases, with 10 bases between them. Germline V CDR1 and CDR2: KGHDR, SFDVKD. This CDR3 region has 13 residues. CDR3 sequence: CATSDLGWNEQFF. DNA of the CDR3: TGTGCCACCAGTGACCTTGGATGGAATGAGCAGTTCTTC.

This clonotype was counted a few times. The J gene is TRBJ2-7, the V gene TRBV7-9, with D maybe TRBD1 (6 bases). Trimming left V 6 bases short and J 2 bases short, with 11 bases between. The CDR3 covers 13 residues. Germline V gene data show CDR1 as SEHNR and CDR2 as FQNEAQ (reference sequence). The CDR3 DNA is TGTGCCAGCAGATCCCGGGACACCTACGAGCAGTACTTC. Translation: CASRSRDTYEQYF.

This clonotype occurred a few times. J is TRBJ2-7 and V is TRBV12-3 or TRBV12-4; 9 bases are shared with TRBD1. This CDR3 spans 16 amino acids. After removal of 1 base from V and 2 bases from J, the junction contained 6 bases not matched to a gene. CDR3 in DNA: TGTGCCAGCAGTTTAGTTACGGGACAGGGTCCCTACGAGCAGTACTTC. It translates to CASSLVTGQGPYEQYF.

The chain joins TRBV29-1 to TRBJ1-1, with no clear D. The CDR3 is made up of 13 amino acids. Trimming left V 6 bases short and J 3 bases short, with 14 bases between. From germline, CDR1 is SQVTM and CDR2 ANQGSEA. DNA for the CDR3: TGCAGCGTGCCCGACGGATCTCACACTGAAGCTTTCTTT. Its translation is CSVPDGSHTEAFF.

This clonotype was detected a few times. This chain connects TRBV12-5 to TRBJ2-1, with D uncertain. The CDR3 is 13 amino acids. Trimming took 1 base from V and 6 from J, leaving 7 bases between them. Germline loops: CDR1 LGHNT, CDR2 FRNRAP. The CDR3: CASGLETGNEQFF. DNA of the CDR3: TGTGCTAGTGGTTTGGAGACGGGCAATGAGCAGTTCTTC.